This TCR beta chain is drawn from a study of response to subunit inactivated influenza vaccine. Germline-derived CDR1 and CDR2 are SGHRS and YFSETQ. CDR3 length: 15 amino acids. The V and J ends lost 10 bases and 6 bases, in that order; junction bases with no gene match: 18. Each CDR3 protein gets one entry after TCRdb re-called the RT-PCR reads with MiXCR. This table holds about 830,000 distinct CDR3 sequences, around a sixth found once. This clonotype was seen more than once but under ten times. The V and J genes are TRBV5-1 and TRBJ2-7; 8 bases align to TRBD2. This receptor was obtained from a man aged 50 or older who received an inactivated influenza vaccine. Sample: PBMCs from blood, taken 4 to 6 days after vaccination. The CDR3 spells CASKLGGGPFFEQYF. In nucleotides, the CDR3 is TGCGCCTCAAAGCTCGGGGGGGGTCCGTTCTTCGAGCAGTACTTC.